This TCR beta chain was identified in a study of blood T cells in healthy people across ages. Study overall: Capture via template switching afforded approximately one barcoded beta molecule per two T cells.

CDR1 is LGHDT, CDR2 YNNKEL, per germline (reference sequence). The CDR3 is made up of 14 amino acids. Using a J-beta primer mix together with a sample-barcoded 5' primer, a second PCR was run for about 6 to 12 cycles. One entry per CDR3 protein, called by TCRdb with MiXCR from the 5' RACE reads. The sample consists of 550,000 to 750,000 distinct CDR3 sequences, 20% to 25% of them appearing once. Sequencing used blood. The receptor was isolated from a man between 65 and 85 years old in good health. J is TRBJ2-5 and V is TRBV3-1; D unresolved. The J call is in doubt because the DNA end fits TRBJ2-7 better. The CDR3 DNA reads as TGTGCCAGCAGCCAAGATCGGCTAGTCTACGAGCAGTACTTC. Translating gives CASSQDRLVYEQYF.